This TCR beta chain was retrieved from a study of Ad26.COV2.S vaccination and SARS-CoV-2 variants. Study as a whole: Donor allocation was to the COV1001 Ad26.COV2.S trial arm.

Notes on this clone: Its target is unknown.

General study findings and limits: Vaccine and placebo recipients had similar non-spike TCR breadth. Those who received the vaccine showed greater spike-specific TCR breadth than those given placebo.

Treatment described: 15 to 20 received Ad26.COV2.S at low or high dose, single or two shots; about 5 received placebo; per-sample allocation not given. Specimen acquisition occurred on day 63 following the initial vaccine or placebo injection. Generated by immunoSEQ multiplex PCR, the TCRdb table keeps only in-frame clones and is missing some. The profile shows a few hundred thousand clones, under 90% of them singletons. The material sequenced was peripheral blood, taken in a trial of Ad26.COV2.S vaccine versus placebo. The receptor was derived from a person between 18 and 65 years old who received the Ad26.COV2.S COVID-19 vaccine or a placebo.

CDR3 amino acids: CASSESPAQREAFF. CDR3 bases: TGCGCCAGCAGTGAGTCTCCGGCACAGCGAGAAGCTTTCTTT. The chain has TRBV10-1 and TRBJ1-1, with unresolved D. The CDR3 sequence is 14 residues long. Trimming left V 0 bases short and J 8 bases short, with 13 bases between. CDR1 is WNHNN, CDR2 SYGVQD, per germline (reference sequence).